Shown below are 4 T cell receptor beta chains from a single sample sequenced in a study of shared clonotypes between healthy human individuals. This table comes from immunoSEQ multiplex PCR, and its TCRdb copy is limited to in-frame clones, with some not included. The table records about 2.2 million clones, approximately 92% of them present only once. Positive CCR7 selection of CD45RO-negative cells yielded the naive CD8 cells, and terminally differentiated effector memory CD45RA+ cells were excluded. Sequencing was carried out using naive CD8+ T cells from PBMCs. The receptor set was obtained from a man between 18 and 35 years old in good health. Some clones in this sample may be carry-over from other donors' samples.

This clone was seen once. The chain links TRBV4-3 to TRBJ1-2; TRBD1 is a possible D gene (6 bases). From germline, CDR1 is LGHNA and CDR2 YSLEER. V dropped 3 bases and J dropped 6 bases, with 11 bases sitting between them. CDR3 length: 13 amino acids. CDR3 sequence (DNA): TGCGCCAGCAGCCAGAGCAGGGGAAATGGCTACACCTTC. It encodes CASSQSRGNGYTF.

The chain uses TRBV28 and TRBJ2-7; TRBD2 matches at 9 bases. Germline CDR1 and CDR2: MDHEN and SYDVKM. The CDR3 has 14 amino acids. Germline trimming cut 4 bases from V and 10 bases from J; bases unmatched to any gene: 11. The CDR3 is CASSSHLAGFPQYF. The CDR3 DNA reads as TGTGCCAGCAGTTCCCATCTAGCGGGATTCCCCCAGTACTTC.

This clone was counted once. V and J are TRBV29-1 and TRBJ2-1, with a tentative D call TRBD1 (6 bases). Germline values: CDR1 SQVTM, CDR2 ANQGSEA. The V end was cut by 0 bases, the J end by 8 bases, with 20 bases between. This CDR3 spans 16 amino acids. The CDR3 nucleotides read TGCAGCGTTGAAGATCTTCAGGGACATGAGGAGGATGAGCAGTTCTTC. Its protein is CSVEDLQGHEEDEQFF.

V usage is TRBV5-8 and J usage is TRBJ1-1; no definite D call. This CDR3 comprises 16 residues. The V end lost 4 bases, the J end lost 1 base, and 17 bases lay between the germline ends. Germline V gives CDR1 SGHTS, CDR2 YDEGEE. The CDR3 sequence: CASSARKMVKNTEAFF. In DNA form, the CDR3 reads TGTGCCAGCAGCGCGCGGAAGATGGTAAAGAACACTGAAGCTTTCTTT.